This record looks at one T cell receptor beta chain sequence and its context. Trimming took off 4 bases at V and 0 bases at J, with 7 bases between the two ends. This CDR3 is 13 amino acids long. Germline V gene lookup returns CDR1 SGHDT and CDR2 YYEEEE. Per the original data handling: Estimation of nucleated cell counts was performed using reference gene primer amplification. Assay: immunoSEQ multiplex PCR; the TCRdb copy retains only in-frame clones and omits some. That table supplies the V and J calls and clone size; D and trimming were determined from the DNA. The sample consists of about 200,000 clones, 88% of them appearing once. The sample originates from a study of blood T cell repertoires in COVID-19. Background on the study: The United States, Italy and Spain provided the acute and convalescent COVID-19 samples. Sources were T cells, B-cell-depleted T cells, or PBMCs; the material itself was cDNA or gDNA.

The TCR comes from a man younger than 35 with active or convalescent COVID-19. The J gene is TRBJ1-2, the V gene TRBV5-6; the D is unclear. The material sequenced was peripheral blood. The CDR3 coding sequence is TGTGCCAGCAGCCTAGGTGCTAACTATGGCTACACCTTC. Translating gives CASSLGANYGYTF.